A selection of T cell receptor beta chains follows, all from one sample in a study of spatial heterogeneity in lung cancer. TCRdb ran MiXCR on the 5' RACE reads and lists one entry per CDR3 protein. The data show tens of thousands of distinct CDR3 sequences, roughly 10% seen once. Sequenced here: PBMCs, sampled at follow-up. These receptors were taken from a male donor with early-stage non-small cell lung cancer. Each CDR3 is given with its conserved first and last residue. The order of the fields is clone size, D gene, J gene, V gene, CDR3 DNA, CDR3 protein. The D gene is left open where the match is weak. Clone size, where shown, is once, few, many, or a class for clones that have expanded.

abundance: many
d_gene: .
j_gene: TRBJ1-1
v_gene: TRBV29-1
CDR3nt: TGCAGCGTGGAGGGGGGCGCAGGAAACACTGAAGCTTTCTTT
CDR3aa: CSVEGGAGNTEAFF

abundance: few
d_gene: .
j_gene: TRBJ2-7
v_gene: TRBV18
CDR3nt: TGTGCCAGCTCACCAGAGGCGGGAATTACCTACGAGCAGTACTTC
CDR3aa: CASSPEAGITYEQYF

abundance: .
d_gene: TRBD2
j_gene: TRBJ2-1
v_gene: TRBV9
CDR3nt: TGTGCCAGCAGCGTAGCTAGCGGAAACTACAATGAGCAGTTCTTC
CDR3aa: CASSVASGNYNEQFF

abundance: many
d_gene: .
j_gene: TRBJ2-7
v_gene: TRBV5-6
CDR3nt: TGTGCCAGCAGCTTGGCAGGGCGGGACGAGCAGTACTTC
CDR3aa: CASSLAGRDEQYF

abundance: few
d_gene: TRBD1
j_gene: TRBJ1-4
v_gene: TRBV7-6
CDR3nt: TGTGCCAGCAGCTTAGAGGCAGGGGGGGATGAAAAACTGTTTTTT
CDR3aa: CASSLEAGGDEKLFF

abundance: few
d_gene: .
j_gene: TRBJ2-5
v_gene: TRBV12-3/TRBV12-4
CDR3nt: TGTGCCAGCAGAGCCCGGGGGTCGGGGGAGACCCAGTACTTC
CDR3aa: CASRARGSGETQYF

abundance: few
d_gene: .
j_gene: TRBJ2-1
v_gene: TRBV4-2
CDR3nt: TGTGCCAGCAGCCAAGATTCCCCGGGCCTTAGCTCCTACAATGAGCAGTTCTTC
CDR3aa: CASSQDSPGLSSYNEQFF

abundance: many
d_gene: .
j_gene: TRBJ1-2
v_gene: TRBV12-3/TRBV12-4
CDR3nt: TGTGCCAGCAGTTGGGGACTATCTCGGGGAGGCTACACCTTC
CDR3aa: CASSWGLSRGGYTF

abundance: many
d_gene: .
j_gene: TRBJ1-2
v_gene: TRBV28
CDR3nt: TGTGCCAGCCGACCTAGAGTCGCGTATGGCTACACCTTC
CDR3aa: CASRPRVAYGYTF

abundance: once
d_gene: .
j_gene: TRBJ2-7
v_gene: TRBV5-1
CDR3nt: TGCGCCAGCAGCGAGGGGGGGCGGCTCGCCGACGAGCAGTACTTC
CDR3aa: CASSEGGRLADEQYF

abundance: many
d_gene: .
j_gene: TRBJ2-7
v_gene: TRBV25-1
CDR3nt: TGTGCCAGCAGTGTCGCGGGAAGCTTTACCTACGAGCAGTACTTC
CDR3aa: CASSVAGSFTYEQYF

abundance: .
d_gene: TRBD1
j_gene: TRBJ1-2
v_gene: TRBV6-2/TRBV6-3
CDR3nt: TGTGCCACTGAGGACAGGAGCGGGGGCTACACCTTC
CDR3aa: CATEDRSGGYTF

abundance: many
d_gene: TRBD2
j_gene: TRBJ2-5
v_gene: TRBV29-1
CDR3nt: TGCAGCGTTGTGGGACTAGCGGAACAAGAGACCCAGTACTTC
CDR3aa: CSVVGLAEQETQYF

abundance: many
d_gene: TRBD1
j_gene: TRBJ2-3
v_gene: TRBV12-3/TRBV12-4
CDR3nt: TGTGCCAGCAGTCTCAGGGGGCTGGATACGCAGTATTTT
CDR3aa: CASSLRGLDTQYF

abundance: many
d_gene: TRBD1
j_gene: TRBJ2-1
v_gene: TRBV11-2
CDR3nt: TGTGCCAGCAGCTTCGACAGGGGGCCTAACAATGAGCAGTTCTTC
CDR3aa: CASSFDRGPNNEQFF

abundance: .
d_gene: .
j_gene: TRBJ2-2
v_gene: TRBV27
CDR3nt: TGTGCCAGCAGTAACAGGGCCGACACCGGGGAGCTGTTTTTT
CDR3aa: CASSNRADTGELFF

abundance: few
d_gene: TRBD2
j_gene: TRBJ2-1
v_gene: TRBV3-1
CDR3nt: TGTGCCAGCAGGGGACTAGCGGGAGCCCTCTACAATGAGCAGTTCTTC
CDR3aa: CASRGLAGALYNEQFF

abundance: .
d_gene: .
j_gene: TRBJ2-2
v_gene: TRBV6-2/TRBV6-3
CDR3nt: TGTGCCAGCAGTAGGGGACCCCGAGGGGGAGCGAACACCGGGGAGCTGTTTTTT
CDR3aa: CASSRGPRGGANTGELFF

abundance: .
d_gene: TRBD1
j_gene: TRBJ2-5
v_gene: TRBV18
CDR3nt: TGTGCCAGCTCATCTGACAGGGCAGAGACCCAGTACTTC
CDR3aa: CASSSDRAETQYF

abundance: .
d_gene: .
j_gene: TRBJ2-7
v_gene: TRBV27
CDR3nt: TGTGCCAGCAGTCTGTCGAGTGGGGTCGAGCAGTACTTC
CDR3aa: CASSLSSGVEQYF

abundance: .
d_gene: TRBD1
j_gene: TRBJ1-1
v_gene: TRBV5-6
CDR3nt: TGTGCCAGCAGCGAAAGAAACAGGGGAAGGACTGAAGCTTTCTTT
CDR3aa: CASSERNRGRTEAFF

abundance: .
d_gene: .
j_gene: TRBJ1-1
v_gene: TRBV10-1
CDR3nt: TGCGCCAGTGGGGAAGAACTGAACACTGAAGCTTTCTTT
CDR3aa: CASGEELNTEAFF

abundance: many
d_gene: .
j_gene: TRBJ1-2
v_gene: TRBV18
CDR3nt: TGTGCCAGCTCACCTGGGACGGCGGCTGACTATGGCTACACCTTC
CDR3aa: CASSPGTAADYGYTF

abundance: .
d_gene: TRBD2
j_gene: TRBJ2-5
v_gene: TRBV7-2
CDR3nt: TGTGCCAGCAGGGCAGGGAGGGGCCAAGAGACCCAGTACTTT
CDR3aa: CASRAGRGQETQYF

abundance: .
d_gene: .
j_gene: TRBJ2-7
v_gene: TRBV19
CDR3nt: TGTGCCAGTAGTCTCCGGGACACCCTCTACGAGCAGTACTTC
CDR3aa: CASSLRDTLYEQYF

abundance: many
d_gene: .
j_gene: TRBJ2-4
v_gene: TRBV7-6
CDR3nt: TGTGCCAGCAGCTCCAACGCCGATTCCATAGCCAAAAACATTCAGTACTTC
CDR3aa: CASSSNADSIAKNIQYF

abundance: .
d_gene: TRBD1
j_gene: TRBJ2-7
v_gene: TRBV9
CDR3nt: TGTGCCAGCAGCCCAGACAGGGGGCTTTCCTACGAGCAGTACTTC
CDR3aa: CASSPDRGLSYEQYF

abundance: few
d_gene: .
j_gene: TRBJ1-1
v_gene: TRBV5-1
CDR3nt: TGCGCCAGCAGCTTGCAGGGGGAAGCTTTCTTT
CDR3aa: CASSLQGEAFF

abundance: few
d_gene: TRBD2
j_gene: TRBJ2-1
v_gene: TRBV7-2
CDR3nt: TGTGCCAGCAGCTCCCCAGGGGTCCTAGCGGGGATCTTTATTGAGCAGTTCTTC
CDR3aa: CASSSPGVLAGIFIEQFF